The next 20 T cell receptor beta chains were all read from a single sample in a study of beta chain features in type 1 diabetes. Expressed TCRB transcripts were sequenced after all isolated RNA was converted to cDNA. Generated by immunoSEQ multiplex PCR, the TCRdb table keeps only in-frame clones and is missing some. The data show about half a million clones, 30% seen once. Sequences were obtained from naive CD4+ T cells from blood. The receptors were sampled from a man between 18 and 29 years old in good health.

This chain uses TRBV7-2 with TRBJ2-1; unclear D gene. V was clipped by 4 bases and J by 6 bases, with 4 bases between them. This CDR3 has 11 amino acids. The V gene's germline CDR1 is SGHTA and CDR2 FQGNSA. CDR3 loop: CASSSINEQFF. The CDR3, as DNA: TGTGCCAGCAGCTCTATCAATGAGCAGTTCTTC.

V is TRBV10-3 and J is TRBJ1-2; TRBD1 aligns across 8 bases. The germline CDR1 and CDR2 sequences are ENHRY and SYGVKD. With 7 bases clipped from V and 7 bases from J, the junction kept 8 bases outside the gene matches. The CDR3 loop spans 13 amino acids. The CDR3 sequence: CAITMDRDSGYTF. CDR3 DNA sequence: TGTGCCATCACTATGGACAGGGATTCTGGCTACACCTTC.

A few counts support this clone. J is TRBJ2-4 and V is TRBV11-1; D gene ambiguous. Trimming left V 2 bases short and J 6 bases short, with 17 bases between. Looked up from germline, CDR1 is SGHAT and CDR2 is FQDESV (reference sequence). The CDR3 extends over 16 amino acids. In DNA form, the CDR3 reads TGTGCCAGCAGCTTAACGGGCCTGGGCCCCGGAAACATTCAGTACTTC. It is translated as CASSLTGLGPGNIQYF.

This clone was observed a few times. The chain links TRBV7-9 to TRBJ2-1; TRBD2 aligns across 7 bases. V lost 0 bases to trimming and J lost 0 bases; unmatched junction nucleotides: 8. Germline V CDR1 and CDR2: SEHNR, FQNEAQ (reference sequence). The CDR3 runs to 18 residues. The CDR3: CASSLAPSAGSSYNEQFF. The DNA of the CDR3 is TGTGCCAGCAGCTTAGCCCCCTCAGCGGGAAGCTCCTACAATGAGCAGTTCTTC.

This clone was detected only a few times. This chain connects TRBV30 to TRBJ1-1; unclear D gene. The V gene's germline CDR1 is GTSNPN and CDR2 SVGIG (reference sequence). The V gene lost 3 bases and the J gene lost 10 bases, with 12 bases spanning the gap. CDR3 length: 11 amino acids. The CDR3 nucleotides are TGTGCCTGGAGCGCACCGTTATTAGCTTTCTTT. Its translation: CAWSAPLLAFF.

V gene TRBV5-6 combines with J gene TRBJ2-1; D is ambiguous. V shed 0 bases and J shed 2 bases, with 9 bases lying between them. This CDR3 has 15 amino acids. Germline V gives CDR1 SGHDT, CDR2 YYEEEE. The CDR3 DNA follows: TGTGCCAGCAGCTTGGGGCTAGACCCCTACAATGAGCAGTTCTTC. Encoded protein: CASSLGLDPYNEQFF.

This clone turned up a few times. J is TRBJ2-1 and V is TRBV15; D unclear. The V end was cut by 1 base, the J end by 9 bases, with 10 bases between. This CDR3 has 13 residues. The germline V gene encodes CDR1 LNHNV and CDR2 YYDKDF (reference sequence). CDR3 sequence (DNA): TGTGCCACCAGCAGAGTCCCCCCTATTGAGCAGTTCTTC. As protein: CATSRVPPIEQFF.

Comments on this clone: Other DNA sequences in the same sample also yield this CDR3. This rearrangement joins TRBV20-1 to TRBJ2-3, with D unclear. The CDR3 totals 11 residues. CDR1 DFQATT and CDR2 SNEGSKA come from the germline V gene (reference sequence). The ends were cut back, 7 bases at V and 0 bases at J, with 5 bases in the middle. CDR3 nucleotide sequence: TGCAGTGGAATCAGCACAGATACGCAGTATTTT. It yields the protein CSGISTDTQYF.

This clone appeared a single time. The chain carries TRBV10-3 and TRBJ2-7; tentatively, D is TRBD1 (6 bases). Trimming left V 2 bases short and J 4 bases short, with 15 bases between. The CDR3 spans 15 residues. The germline V gene encodes CDR1 ENHRY and CDR2 SYGVKD. The CDR3 sequence: CAISEAGAWPYEQYF. DNA of the CDR3: TGTGCCATCAGTGAGGCAGGGGCTTGGCCGTACGAGCAGTACTTC.

Comment on this clone: The sample carries other DNA sequences with the same CDR3. The chain recombines TRBV29-1 with TRBJ1-1; 7 nucleotides align to TRBD1. CDR1 and CDR2 from the germline V gene are SQVTM and ANQGSEA. The CDR3 spans 13 residues. Losses at the gene ends were 6 bases for V and 1 base for J; bases not matched to a gene: 5. CDR3 residues: CSVDRDGNTEAFF. The CDR3, as DNA: TGCAGCGTAGACAGGGATGGGAACACTGAAGCTTTCTTT.

This clone was found a few times. The V and J genes are TRBV2 and TRBJ2-3; D gene unclear. V dropped 7 bases and J dropped 0 bases, with 11 bases sitting between them. The CDR3 is 14 amino acids. Germline V gene data show CDR1 as SNHLY and CDR2 as FYNNEI. CDR3 residues: CASTGSASTDTQYF. CDR3 bases: TGTGCCAGCACTGGAAGTGCTAGCACAGATACGCAGTATTTT.

Notes on this clone: Other DNA sequences within the sample encode an identical CDR3. The CDR3 reads CASSVAANTGELFF. In DNA, the CDR3 is TGTGCCAGCAGCGTAGCCGCGAACACCGGGGAGCTGTTTTTT. The chain carries TRBV9 and TRBJ2-2; no reliable D call. Germline CDR1 reads SGDLS; CDR2 reads YYNGEE. CDR3 length: 14 amino acids. V was pared by 0 bases and J by 0 bases, with 3 bases between.

This clone was counted between two and nine times. This chain links TRBV7-2 with TRBJ2-7; 9 bases match TRBD2. The V segment lost 5 bases and the J segment 5 bases; nucleotides outside the gene matches: 10. CDR1 is SGHTA, CDR2 FQGNSA, per germline. The CDR3 is 15 residues long. CDR3 sequence reads: CASSPRRLAVDEQYF. As DNA, the CDR3 is TGTGCCAGCAGCCCCCGGAGACTAGCGGTGGACGAGCAGTACTTC.

This clone was counted only a few times. The chain joins TRBV29-1 to TRBJ1-1, with D perhaps matching TRBD1 (5 bases). CDR1 SQVTM and CDR2 ANQGSEA come from the germline V gene. The CDR3 loop spans 12 amino acids. Trimming took 6 bases from V and 7 from J, leaving 15 bases between them. The CDR3 nucleotides are TGCAGCGTGGGAGGTGCAGGGAATGAAGCTTTCTTT. It is translated as CSVGGAGNEAFF. Using reference TRBV29-1 and TRBJ1-1 for the parts outside the CDR3, the full variable domain is SAVISQKPSRDICQRGTSLTIQCQVDSQVTMMFWYRQQPGQSLTLIATANQGSEATYESGFVIDKFPISRPNLTFSTLTVSNMSPEDSSIYLCSVGGAGNEAFFGQGTRLTVV.

The chain joins TRBV29-1 to TRBJ2-5; D is unresolved. Per the germline V gene, CDR1 is SQVTM and CDR2 is ANQGSEA. This CDR3 comprises 11 residues. V was pared by 4 bases and J by 5 bases, with 8 bases between. This CDR3 reads CSVVQVETQYF. The CDR3 coding sequence is TGCAGCGTTGTCCAGGTGGAGACCCAGTACTTC.

The chain couples TRBV21-1 to TRBJ2-3; the table's D gene call, TRBD1, was not cross checked with the DNA. TRBV21-1 counts as a pseudogene. This CDR3 comprises 9 residues. In DNA form, the CDR3 reads TGTGCCTGGCAAGATACGCAGTATTTT. Translating gives CAWQDTQYF.

A note on this clone: Distinct nucleotide sequences in the sample also encode this CDR3. The rearrangement uses TRBV29-1 and TRBJ1-2; unclear D gene. Trimming shortened V by 4 bases and J by 4 bases, and 7 bases separated the two germline ends. This CDR3 is built from 11 residues. The germline V gene encodes CDR1 SQVTM and CDR2 ANQGSEA. This CDR3 reads CSVGGSYGYTF. CDR3 nucleotides: TGCAGCGTTGGGGGTAGCTATGGCTACACCTTC.

The DNA for the CDR3 is TGTGCCAGCAGCTTACTGACATACAATGAGCAGTTCTTC. The encoded protein is CASSLLTYNEQFF. The chain links TRBV7-2 to TRBJ2-1; D not certain. V was trimmed by 2 bases and J by 4 bases, leaving 6 bases between them. This CDR3 is 13 amino acids long. The germline V gene encodes CDR1 SGHTA and CDR2 FQGNSA. Drawing the rest from reference TRBV7-2 and TRBJ2-1, the complete variable domain is GAGVSQSPSNKVTEKGKDVELRCDPISGHTALYWYRQSLGQGLEFLIYFQGNSAPDKSGLPSDRFSAERTGGSVSTLTIQRTQQEDSAVYLCASSLLTYNEQFFGPGTRLTVL.

This clone was recorded a few times. The rearrangement joins TRBV7-2 to TRBJ2-7, with TRBD1 as a possible D gene (5 bases). There are 12 residues in the CDR3. Trimming removed 8 bases from V and 2 bases from J, with 10 bases in between. Germline values: CDR1 SGHTA, CDR2 FQGNSA. CDR3 region: CASGAGPYEQYF. The CDR3 region has the DNA TGTGCCAGCGGGGCAGGCCCCTACGAGCAGTACTTC.

This clone was observed a handful of times. V gene TRBV18 combines with J gene TRBJ2-7; D is unresolved. This CDR3 comprises 14 residues. Germline CDR1 is KGHSH and CDR2 is LQKENI. Trimming shortened V by 2 bases and J by 2 bases, and 10 bases separated the two germline ends. CDR3 DNA sequence: TGTGCCAGCTCACCAAGGACGGGTCCCTACGAGCAGTACTTC. This sequence encodes CASSPRTGPYEQYF.